The 3 T cell receptor beta chains below all came from one sample that was sequenced in a study of cytomegalovirus exposure and HLA in healthy donors (dated by TCRdb to about 2017). Library construction relied on the immunoSEQ multiplex PCR assay. The immuneACCESS repertoire file appears here via TCRdb, limited to in-frame rearrangements. These files lack a portion of the clones; in checked studies, under half of the deficit traces to unresolved V genes, and the cause of the others is not known. This sample has 100,000 to 150,000 clones in its table, and more than 70% of those were observed once. The ten largest clones capture 1.5% to 2% of the sample. Sequenced material: PBMCs. These receptor sequences come from a man aged 18 to 30 in good health and CMV-seronegative.

V usage is TRBV4-1 and J usage is TRBJ2-2; D uncertain. The germline gives CDR1 MGHRA, CDR2 YSYEKL. V was pared by 1 base and J by 6 bases, with 9 bases between. The CDR3 is made up of 14 amino acids. For the CDR3, the DNA is TGCGCCAGCAGCCAAGTAAGAGTTGCCGGGGAGCTGTTTTTT. Its protein is CASSQVRVAGELFF.

This clone has a single count. The chain carries TRBV13 and TRBJ1-3; D uncertain. Germline loops: CDR1 PRHDT, CDR2 FYEKMQ (reference sequence). The ends were cut back, 5 bases at V and 4 bases at J, with 12 bases in the middle. CDR3 length: 14 amino acids. CDR3 amino acids: CASSPGLSGNTIYF. Written as DNA, the CDR3 is TGTGCCAGCAGCCCGGGATTATCCGGAAACACCATATATTTT.

The gene calls are TRBV28 and TRBJ2-1, with D possibly matching TRBD2 (6 bases). The V end lost 1 base, the J end lost 0 bases, and 19 bases lay between the germline ends. This CDR3 is 19 amino acids long. CDR1 and CDR2 (germline): MDHEN, SYDVKM. The CDR3 DNA follows: TGTGCCAGCAGTTTATTTGGCAGGAGGGATGCAAACTCCTACAATGAGCAGTTCTTC. Protein: CASSLFGRRDANSYNEQFF.